This TCR beta chain was identified during a study of blood T cells in healthy people across ages. Findings and limits, study-wide: Naive CD4+ cells and diversity were both higher in long-lived donors than in aged donors. Per million T cells, the diversity of TCR beta decreased roughly linearly as age advanced.

Looked up from germline, CDR1 is LGHNA and CDR2 is YSLEER. The CDR3 has 13 amino acids. The germline V and J ends were trimmed by 0 bases and 7 bases, with 8 bases remaining between them. Ten or more counts support this clonotype. Its antigen is still unknown. Then a second PCR, running about 6 to 12 cycles, was carried out with a sample-barcoded 5' primer and a J-beta primer mix. The template-switch adaptor, which had 12 random nucleotides, put a tag on each cDNA molecule. Each CDR3 protein gets one entry after TCRdb re-called the 5' RACE reads with MiXCR. Among approximately 900,000 distinct CDR3 sequences, around 48% were seen once, and the ten largest hold under 15%. Investigators took about 9.4 milliliters of peripheral blood from every donor.

V and J are TRBV4-3 and TRBJ2-3, with unresolved D. Material for sequencing was blood. This receptor was taken from a young man in good health. The CDR3, as DNA: TGCGCCAGCAGCCAAGAGCATGGAAATACGCAGTATTTT. This encodes CASSQEHGNTQYF.